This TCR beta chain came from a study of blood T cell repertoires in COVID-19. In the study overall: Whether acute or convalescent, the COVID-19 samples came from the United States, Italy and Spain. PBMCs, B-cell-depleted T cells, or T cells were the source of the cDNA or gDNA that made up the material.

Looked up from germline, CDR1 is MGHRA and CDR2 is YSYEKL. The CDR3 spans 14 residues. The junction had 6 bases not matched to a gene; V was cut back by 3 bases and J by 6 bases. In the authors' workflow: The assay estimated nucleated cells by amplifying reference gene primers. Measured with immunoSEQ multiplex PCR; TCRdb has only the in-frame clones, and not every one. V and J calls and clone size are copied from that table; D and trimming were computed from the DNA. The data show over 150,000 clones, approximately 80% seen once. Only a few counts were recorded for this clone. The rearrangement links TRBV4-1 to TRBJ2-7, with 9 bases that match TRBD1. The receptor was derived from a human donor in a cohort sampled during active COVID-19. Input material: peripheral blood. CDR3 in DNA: TGCGCCAGCAGCCATGCTGGGACAGGGACCGAGCAGTACTTC. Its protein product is CASSHAGTGTEQYF.